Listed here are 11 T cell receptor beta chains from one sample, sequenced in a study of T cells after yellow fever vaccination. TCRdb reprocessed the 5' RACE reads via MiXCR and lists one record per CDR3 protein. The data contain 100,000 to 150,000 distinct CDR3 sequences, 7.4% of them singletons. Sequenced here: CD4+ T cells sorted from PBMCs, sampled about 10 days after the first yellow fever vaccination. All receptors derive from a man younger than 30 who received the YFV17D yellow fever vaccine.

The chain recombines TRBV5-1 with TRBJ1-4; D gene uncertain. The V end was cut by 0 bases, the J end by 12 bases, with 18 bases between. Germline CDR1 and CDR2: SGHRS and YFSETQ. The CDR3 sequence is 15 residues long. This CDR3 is CASSLVGPPLAELFF. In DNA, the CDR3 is TGCGCCAGCAGCTTGGTCGGCCCGCCGTTAGCGGAACTGTTTTTT.

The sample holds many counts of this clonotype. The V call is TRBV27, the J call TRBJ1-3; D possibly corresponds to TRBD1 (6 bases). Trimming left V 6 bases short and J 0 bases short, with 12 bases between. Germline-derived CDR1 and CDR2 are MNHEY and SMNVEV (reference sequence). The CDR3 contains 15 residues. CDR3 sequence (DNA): TGTGCCAGCAGGCCGGACAGACTCTCTGGAAACACCATATATTTT. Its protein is CASRPDRLSGNTIYF.

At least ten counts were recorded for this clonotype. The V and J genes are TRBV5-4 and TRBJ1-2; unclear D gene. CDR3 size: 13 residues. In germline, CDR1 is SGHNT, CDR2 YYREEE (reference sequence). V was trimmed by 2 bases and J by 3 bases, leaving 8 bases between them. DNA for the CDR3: TGTGCCAGCAGCTTCGGACCCGACTATGGCTACACCTTC. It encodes CASSFGPDYGYTF.

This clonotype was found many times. CDR3 in amino acids: CASSPPGTAGTGELFF. The CDR3 coding sequence is TGTGCCAGCTCACCCCCCGGGACCGCGGGCACCGGGGAGCTGTTTTTT. The chain has TRBV18 and TRBJ2-2; TRBD1 or TRBD2 may be the D gene (5 bases each). V dropped 3 bases and J dropped 4 bases, with 15 bases sitting between them. The CDR3 is made up of 16 amino acids. Germline CDR1 reads KGHSH; CDR2 reads LQKENI.

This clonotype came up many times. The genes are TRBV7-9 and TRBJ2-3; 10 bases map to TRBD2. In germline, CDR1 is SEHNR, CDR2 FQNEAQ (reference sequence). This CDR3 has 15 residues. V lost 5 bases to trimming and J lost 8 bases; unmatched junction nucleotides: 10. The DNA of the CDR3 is TGTGCCAGCAGCCCCCCTAGCGGGGGCCTCGTTACGCAGTATTTT. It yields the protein CASSPPSGGLVTQYF.

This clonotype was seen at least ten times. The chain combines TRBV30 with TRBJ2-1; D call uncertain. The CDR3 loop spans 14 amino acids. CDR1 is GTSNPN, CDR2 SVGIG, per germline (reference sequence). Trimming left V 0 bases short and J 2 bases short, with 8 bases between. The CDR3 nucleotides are TGTGCCTGGAGTGTAAAGCGACCCTACAATGAGCAGTTCTTC. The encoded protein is CAWSVKRPYNEQFF.

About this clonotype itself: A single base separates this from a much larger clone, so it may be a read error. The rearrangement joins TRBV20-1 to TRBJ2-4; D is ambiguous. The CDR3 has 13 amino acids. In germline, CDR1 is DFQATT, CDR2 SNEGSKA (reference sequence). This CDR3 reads CSAREGAKNVQYF. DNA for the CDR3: TGCAGTGCTAGAGAGGGCGCCAAAAACGTTCAGTACTTC.

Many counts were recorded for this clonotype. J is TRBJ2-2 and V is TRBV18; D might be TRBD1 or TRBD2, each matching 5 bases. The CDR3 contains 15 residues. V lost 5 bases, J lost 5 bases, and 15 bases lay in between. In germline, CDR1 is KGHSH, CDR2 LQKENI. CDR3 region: CASSGPPGRTGELFF. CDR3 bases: TGTGCCAGCTCAGGCCCGCCGGGGCGAACCGGGGAGCTGTTTTTT.

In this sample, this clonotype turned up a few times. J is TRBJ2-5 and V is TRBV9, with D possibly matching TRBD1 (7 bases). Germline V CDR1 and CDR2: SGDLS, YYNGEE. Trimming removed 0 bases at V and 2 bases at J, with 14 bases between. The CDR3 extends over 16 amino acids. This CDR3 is CASSVATAGGQETQYF. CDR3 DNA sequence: TGTGCCAGCAGCGTAGCTACGGCAGGGGGGCAAGAGACCCAGTACTTC.

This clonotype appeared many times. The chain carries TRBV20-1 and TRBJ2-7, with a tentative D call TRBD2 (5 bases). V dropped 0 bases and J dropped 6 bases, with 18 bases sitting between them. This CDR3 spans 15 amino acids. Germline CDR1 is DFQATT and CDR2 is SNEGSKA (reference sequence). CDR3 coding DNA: TGCAGTGCTAGAGATCCCCGACTATCGCAGAGCGAGCAGTACGTC. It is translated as CSARDPRLSQSEQYV.

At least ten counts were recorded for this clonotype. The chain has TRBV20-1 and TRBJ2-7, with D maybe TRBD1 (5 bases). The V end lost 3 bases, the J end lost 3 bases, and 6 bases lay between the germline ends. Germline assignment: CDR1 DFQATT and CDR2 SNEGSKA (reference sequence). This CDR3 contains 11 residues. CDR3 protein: CSARDNYEQYF. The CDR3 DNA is TGCAGTGCTAGGGACAACTACGAGCAGTACTTC.